This T cell receptor beta chain was found in a study of lymphopenia after photon versus proton radiotherapy. Study-wide findings and caveats: Under photons, naive T cells and diversity fell while effector/memory populations rose. Only patients who died were analyzed for survival; proton advantage is unproven.

On this clone itself: Antigen unknown.

From germline, CDR1 is SGHTA and CDR2 FQGNSA. This CDR3 has 16 amino acids. J gave up 1 base and V 1 base, and 6 bases lay outside the gene matches. Profiling relied on immunoSEQ multiplex PCR, and the TCRdb table lists in-frame clones only, not all of them. This sample has approximately 24,000 clones, with approximately 88% found just once. The receptor was isolated from a man aged 35-49 years with gastric cancer. The rearrangement uses TRBV7-2 and TRBJ1-1; 7 bases match TRBD1. This sample comprised peripheral blood, obtained from a patient treated with photon-based radiotherapy. CDR3 in amino acids: CASSLVDRLPNTEAFF. CDR3 DNA: TGTGCCAGCAGCTTAGTGGACAGGCTACCGAACACTGAAGCTTTCTTT.